The rows below give T cell receptor beta chains drawn from one sample of a study of graft-versus-host responses after intestinal transplantation. Assay used: immunoSEQ multiplex PCR; TCRdb lists only in-frame clones, some missing. Of tens of thousands of clones detected, around 93% appear once; the ten largest clones hold 0.45% to 0.55%. These receptors' targets are unknown. The source material was unstimulated CD8+ T cells sorted from spleen or lymph node cells, sampled before intestinal transplant. Receptors originate from a human donor who received an intestinal transplant. Each CDR3 is given with its conserved first and last residue. D genes are given only for firm matches. A clone size is listed for some rows: how often the clone was seen (once, few, many), or a class if it is expanded.

clone_size	d_call	v_call	j_call	cdr3_aa	cdr3_nt
NA	TRBD1	TRBV11-2	TRBJ2-1	CASSWDRVEQFF	TGTGCCAGCAGCTGGGACAGAGTTGAACAGTTCTTC
NA	TRBD2	TRBV4-2	TRBJ2-1	CASSLWTSGDGTYNEQFF	TGTGCCAGCAGCCTCTGGACTAGCGGTGACGGGACCTACAATGAGCAGTTCTTC
NA	NA	TRBV5-4	TRBJ1-3	CASSLAGGQKNTIYF	TGTGCCAGCAGCTTGGCAGGAGGACAGAAAAACACCATATATTTT
NA	NA	TRBV28	TRBJ2-7	CASSLRGSEQYF	TGTGCCAGCAGTTTGCGAGGGAGCGAGCAGTACTTC
once	NA	TRBV9	TRBJ1-1	CASSVGTVNTEAFF	TGTGCCAGCAGCGTAGGGACAGTGAACACTGAAGCTTTCTTT
NA	NA	TRBV7-9	TRBJ1-2	CASSPAPAGYTF	TGTGCCAGCAGCCCTGCCCCCGCGGGCTACACCTTC
few	TRBD2	TRBV6-5	TRBJ2-5	CASSYKTSEGETQYF	TGTGCCAGCAGTTATAAAACTAGCGAGGGGGAGACCCAGTACTTC
few	NA	TRBV7-9	TRBJ1-1	CASSYWASMNTEAFF	TGTGCCAGCAGCTACTGGGCCTCGATGAACACTGAAGCTTTCTTT
NA	TRBD1	TRBV4-3	TRBJ1-3	CASSQVSDRGASGNTIYF	TGCGCCAGCAGCCAAGTTTCAGACAGGGGAGCGTCTGGAAACACCATATATTTT
NA	NA	TRBV7-3	TRBJ2-3	CASSHTGGTDTQYF	TGTGCCAGCAGCCACACAGGAGGCACAGATACGCAGTATTTT
NA	NA	TRBV30	TRBJ1-1	CAWSVGPTGTEAFF	TGTGCCTGGAGTGTTGGGCCTACGGGGACTGAAGCTTTCTTT
NA	NA	TRBV5-6	TRBJ1-1	CASSLGGARAFF	TGTGCCAGCAGCTTGGGCGGAGCACGTGCTTTCTTT
NA	NA	TRBV10-2	TRBJ2-2	CASRLLSSGELFF	TGCGCCAGCAGGCTGCTTAGTTCCGGGGAGCTGTTTTTT
few	NA	TRBV6-1	TRBJ1-5	CASSDPLTVRATSQPQHF	TGTGCCAGCAGTGACCCGTTAACAGTGAGGGCGACCAGTCAGCCCCAGCATTTT
NA	NA	TRBV11-3	TRBJ2-1	CASSFRGANNEQFF	TGTGCCAGCAGCTTTCGGGGAGCAAACAATGAGCAGTTCTTC
NA	TRBD2	TRBV4-2	TRBJ2-7	CASSQEPGGGQYF	TGTGCCAGCAGCCAAGAACCCGGCGGGGGGCAGTACTTC
NA	NA	TRBV11-2	TRBJ2-7	CASSLVGGTYEQYF	TGTGCCAGCAGCTTAGTGGGCGGGACCTACGAGCAGTACTTC
NA	NA	TRBV4-2	TRBJ2-7	CASSQGDEQYF	TGTGCCAGCAGCCAAGGCGACGAGCAGTACTTC
once	TRBD2	TRBV6-6	TRBJ2-7	CASSYTPGGQPYF	TGTGCCAGCAGTTACACCCCGGGGGGGCAGCCGTACTTC
NA	NA	TRBV6-6	TRBJ2-7	CASSVGGELYEQYF	TGTGCCAGCAGCGTAGGGGGTGAGCTCTACGAGCAGTACTTC
NA	TRBD1	TRBV19	TRBJ2-7	CASSIDSGTGRSEQYF	TGTGCCAGTAGTATAGATTCCGGGACAGGACGTTCCGAGCAGTACTTC
NA	TRBD2	TRBV5-4	TRBJ2-1	CASSLGPHGTSGSNPEQFF	TGTGCCAGCAGCTTGGGTCCCCACGGGACTAGCGGGAGTAATCCTGAGCAGTTCTTC
once	TRBD1	TRBV15	TRBJ1-5	CATSKEDRVKPQHF	TGTGCCACCAGCAAAGAGGACAGGGTAAAGCCCCAGCATTTT
NA	TRBD2	TRBV10-3	TRBJ2-1	CAISATSGIGYNEQFF	TGTGCCATCAGTGCGACTAGCGGGATTGGGTACAATGAGCAGTTCTTC
NA	NA	TRBV6-5	TRBJ1-2	CASSYSPGSYGYTF	TGTGCCAGCAGTTACTCCCCAGGATCCTATGGCTACACCTTC